This note documents a single T cell receptor beta chain sequence. Its antigen is undetermined. An absence of ophthalmopathy progression within 18 months meant stable Graves' hyperthyroidism. The study enrolled patients aged 18 to 65 with newly diagnosed hyperthyroidism of under 2 months' duration. This entry belongs to a study of T cells in Graves' hyperthyroidism and ophthalmopathy. This CDR3 comprises 17 residues. After removal of 0 bases from V and 0 bases from J, the junction contained 4 bases not matched to a gene. Germline CDR1 and CDR2: MNHEY and SVGAGI. General observations from the study: In the analysis, a 13 V-J model separated ophthalmopathy from stable hyperthyroidism.

The source material, RNA transcripts, was used to amplify TCR beta CDR3 regions. Primed by the HTBI set, a first-round RT-PCR was run on the TCR CDR3. Using its own MiXCR run on the multiplex PCR reads, TCRdb lists one record per CDR3 protein. The table has hundreds of thousands of distinct CDR3 sequences, 13% seen once; the top ten hold around 9.2%. The chain combines TRBV6-5 with TRBJ2-2; TRBD1 agrees at 7 bases. This TCR was recovered from a woman aged 18-30 years with Graves' hyperthyroidism. The specimen sequenced was blood. CDR3 region: CASSYSWDSTNTGELFF. CDR3 DNA sequence: TGTGCCAGCAGTTACTCGTGGGACAGTACGAACACCGGGGAGCTGTTTTTT.